This is a list of T cell receptor beta chains from one sample in a study of radiotherapy plus CTLA-4 blockade in lung cancer. Here immunoSEQ multiplex PCR was the method, and the copy in TCRdb shows in-frame clones only, minus some. The sample includes about 62,000 clones, approximately 80% of them seen just once. The sequences come from peripheral blood, collected from a patient treated with radiotherapy plus ipilimumab. Every receptor here comes from a human donor with non-small cell lung cancer who had a complete response to radiotherapy plus ipilimumab. CDR3s include the opening cysteine and the closing phenylalanine or tryptophan.

>13|TRBV6-5|TRBJ1-5
CASSLANNQPQHF
>15|TRBV5-1|TRBJ1-1
CASSLTGVWNTEAFF
>15|TRBV6-1|TRBJ1-3
CASRDTTGAGNTIYF
>15|TRBV4-2|TRBJ1-5
CASSQDSQSNQPQHF
>11|TRBV20-1|TRBJ1-1
CSAIKNTEAFF
>18|TRBV4-3|TRBJ1-3
CASSQGVIRSTSGNTIYF
>14|TRBV30|TRBJ1-6
CAWSVLQGASPLHF
>14|TRBV6-1|TRBJ1-1
CATPRGAMDTEAFF
>14|TRBV5-6|TRBJ2-3
CASSPTSTGDTQYF
>13|TRBV6-5|TRBJ1-2
CASSRQGSYGYTF
>15|TRBV27|TRBJ1-4
CASSSEGQGEEKLFF
>15|TRBV19|TRBJ1-1
CASSPATFRNTEAFF
>16|TRBV10-2|TRBJ2-3
CASSDLAGGGTDTQYF
>15|TRBV9|TRBJ2-3
CASSVAGGGADTQYF
>13|TRBV18|TRBJ1-1
CASSLGSNTEAFF
>15|TRBV7-9|TRBJ2-1
CASSVTSGGRNEQFF
>15|TRBV7-2|TRBJ2-4
CASSLGGPAKNIQYF
>17|TRBV7-7|TRBJ2-1
CASSLASPAGSYNEQFF
>15|TRBV11-2|TRBJ1-6
CASSPRTGGDSPLHF
>13|TRBV7-9|TRBJ2-1
CATRGRTYNEQFF
>14|TRBV10-3|TRBJ1-2
CAIRGTGSGYGYTF
>15|TRBV7-2|TRBJ2-7
CASSLSPFSSYEQYF
>15|TRBV11-3|TRBJ2-1
CASSLSESSYNEQFF
>14|TRBV19|TRBJ1-2
CASSTWGQAYGYTF
>13|TRBV10-1|TRBJ1-2
CASSENGHYGYTF
>12|TRBV7-2|TRBJ2-3
CASRLNTDTQYF
>16|TRBV27|TRBJ2-2
CASSFSTGSNTGELFF
>16|TRBV27|TRBJ2-1
CASNRALAGSYNEQFF
>12|TRBV6-1|TRBJ2-7
CASRQRTYEQYF
>16|TRBV27|TRBJ2-5
CASSSAGQGKQETQYF
>17|TRBV14|TRBJ1-3
CASSQGGKRPFGNTIYF
>16|TRBV19|TRBJ1-5
CASSPLQGAYRQPQHF
>16|TRBV6-1|TRBJ1-6
CASSESEYSYNSPLHF
>14|TRBV7-9|TRBJ1-1
CASSLGQLNTEAFF
>15|TRBV11-3|TRBJ2-3
CASSFAGDNTDTQYF
>12|TRBV27|TRBJ2-1
CASRDPRDEQFF
>13|TRBV18|TRBJ1-5
CASSSGEDQPQHF